The present TCR beta chain was sequenced within a study of T cells after yellow fever vaccination. Regarding the study as a whole: Booster samples showed a return of most primary-vaccination clones (under 97% CD4, 80% to 90% CD8).

Comment on this clonotype: Antigen unknown.

UMIs were added to TCR cDNA along with a universal primer site when it was made by 5'RACE template switching. TCRdb redid the calling of the 5' RACE reads with MiXCR, one entry per CDR3 protein. The sample includes under 600,000 distinct CDR3 sequences, 21% of them seen just once. The source of this sequence is a man between 18 and 35 years old who received the YFV17D yellow fever vaccine. This material consisted of PBMCs, taken 21 days after the first yellow fever vaccination.

The CDR3 region is CASSEGGGDGKLFF. CDR3 sequence (DNA): TGTGCCAGCAGTGAAGGGGGAGGTGATGGAAAACTGTTTTTT. This chain uses TRBV2 with TRBJ1-4; D is unresolved. Deletions cut 1 base from V and 10 bases from J, with 13 bases between. The CDR3 has 14 amino acids. The germline V gene encodes CDR1 SNHLY and CDR2 FYNNEI.